This T cell receptor (beta chain) comes out of a study of Ad26.COV2.S vaccination and SARS-CoV-2 variants. About the study: Recipients of Ad26.COV2.S got it intramuscularly, once or twice 56 days apart. Whole-study results and caveats: Vaccine and placebo groups showed comparable non-spike TCR breadth.

Concerning this clone: Its antigen is currently unknown.

This CDR3 spans 16 amino acids. Unmatched junction bases numbered 16, after V lost 6 bases and J lost 7 bases. CDR1 and CDR2 from the germline V gene are MNHEY and SVGEGT. Treatment reported: over 15 received Ad26.COV2.S at low or high dose, single or two shots; about five received placebo; per-sample allocation not given. Material that was analyzed had been drawn on day 63 after the first vaccine or placebo injection. Sequencing used immunoSEQ multiplex PCR; TCRdb keeps in-frame clones, though not all of them. There are under 550,000 clones in the sample; 90% occur only once, and approximately 12% lies in the top ten.

Sequencing used peripheral blood, obtained in a trial of Ad26.COV2.S vaccine versus placebo. The receptor's source is a person aged 18-60 years who received the Ad26.COV2.S COVID-19 vaccine or a placebo. The genes are TRBV6-2 or TRBV6-3 and TRBJ2-5; 8 bases agree with TRBD1. This CDR3 reads CASSGRTGSLWRTQYF. CDR3 nucleotides: TGTGCCAGCAGCGGTCGGACAGGGTCACTCTGGAGGACCCAGTACTTC.